This TCR beta chain was recorded in a study of CD8+ T cells in alopecia areata. Study in general: Treated patients swallowed 5 to 10 mg of oral tofacitinib twice daily.

cDNA serving as the sequencing template came from extracted, reverse transcribed RNA. The repertoire was sequenced with immunoSEQ multiplex PCR; TCRdb's copy has only in-frame clones and lacks some. This table holds around 100,000 clones, 41% found once. The CDR3 has 16 residues. V shed 2 bases and J shed 3 bases, with 14 bases lying between them. Germline V gene data show CDR1 as MNHNS and CDR2 as SASEGT. This clone was detected only a few times. The sequence derives from a human donor with alopecia areata. The chain carries TRBV6-1 and TRBJ1-5; TRBD1 is a possible D gene (6 bases). Sequencing was carried out using CD4+ T cells sorted from blood. This CDR3 is CASSELGGAYNQPQHF. CDR3 sequence (DNA): TGTGCCAGCAGTGAACTGGGGGGGGCATACAATCAGCCCCAGCATTTT.